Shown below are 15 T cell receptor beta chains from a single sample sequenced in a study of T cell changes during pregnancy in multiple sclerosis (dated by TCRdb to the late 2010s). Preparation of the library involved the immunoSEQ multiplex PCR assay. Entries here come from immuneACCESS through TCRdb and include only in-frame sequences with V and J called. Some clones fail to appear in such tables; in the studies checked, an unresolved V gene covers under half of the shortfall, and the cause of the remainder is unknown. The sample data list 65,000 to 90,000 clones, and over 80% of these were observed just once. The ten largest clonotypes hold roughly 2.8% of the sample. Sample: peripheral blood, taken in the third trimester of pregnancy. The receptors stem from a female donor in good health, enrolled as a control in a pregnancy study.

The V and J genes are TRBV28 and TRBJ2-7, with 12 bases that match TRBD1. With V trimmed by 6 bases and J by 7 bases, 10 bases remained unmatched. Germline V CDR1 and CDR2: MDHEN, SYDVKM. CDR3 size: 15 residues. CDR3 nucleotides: TGTGCCAGCAGCCGTCCGGGACAGGGGGCGGGGGAGCAGTACTTC. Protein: CASSRPGQGAGEQYF.

CDR3 nucleotide sequence: TGTGCCAGCAGCGCCGATAGGGGCTTTTACGAGCAGTACTTC. Protein product: CASSADRGFYEQYF. The chain is built from TRBV9 and TRBJ2-7, with a possible D match to TRBD1 (5 bases). Trimming shortened V by 3 bases and J by 4 bases, and 14 bases separated the two germline ends. This CDR3 contains 14 residues. Germline assignment: CDR1 SGDLS and CDR2 YYNGEE.

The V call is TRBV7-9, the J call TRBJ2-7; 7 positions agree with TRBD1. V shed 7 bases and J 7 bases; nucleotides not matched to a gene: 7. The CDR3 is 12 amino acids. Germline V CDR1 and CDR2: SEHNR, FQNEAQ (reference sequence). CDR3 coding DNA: TGTGCCAGCAACACAGGGGACCCGGAGCAGTACTTC. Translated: CASNTGDPEQYF.

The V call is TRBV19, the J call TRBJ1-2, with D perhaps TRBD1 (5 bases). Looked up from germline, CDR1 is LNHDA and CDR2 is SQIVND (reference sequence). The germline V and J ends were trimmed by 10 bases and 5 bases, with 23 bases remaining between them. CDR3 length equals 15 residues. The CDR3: CATRRSPSPGYGYTF. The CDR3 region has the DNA TGTGCCACCAGAAGGTCCCCATCCCCAGGGTATGGCTACACCTTC.

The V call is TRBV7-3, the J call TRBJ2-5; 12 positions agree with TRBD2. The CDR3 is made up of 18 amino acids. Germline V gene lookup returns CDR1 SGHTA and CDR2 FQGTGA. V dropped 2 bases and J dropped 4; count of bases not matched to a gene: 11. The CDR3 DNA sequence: TGTGCCAGCAGCTTAGACGGACTAGCGGGACTCGCTGGAGAGACCCAGTACTTC. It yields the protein CASSLDGLAGLAGETQYF. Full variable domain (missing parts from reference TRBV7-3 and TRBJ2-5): GAGVSQTPSNKVTEKGKYVELRCDPISGHTALYWYRQSLGQGPEFLIYFQGTGAADDSGLPNDRFFAVRPEGSVSTLKIQRTERGDSAVYLCASSLDGLAGLAGETQYFGPGTRLLVL.

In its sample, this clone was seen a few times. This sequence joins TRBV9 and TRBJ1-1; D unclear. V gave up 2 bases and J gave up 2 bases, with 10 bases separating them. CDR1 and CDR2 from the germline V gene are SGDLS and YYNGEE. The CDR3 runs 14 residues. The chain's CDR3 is CASSVTSANTEAFF. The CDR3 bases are TGTGCCAGCAGCGTGACCAGCGCCAACACTGAAGCTTTCTTT.

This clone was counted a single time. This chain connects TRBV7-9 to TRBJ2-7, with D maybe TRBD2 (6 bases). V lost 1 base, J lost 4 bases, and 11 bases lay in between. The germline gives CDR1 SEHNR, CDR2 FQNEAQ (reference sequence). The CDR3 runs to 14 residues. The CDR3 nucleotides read TGTGCCAGCAGCTTAGTTACTAGCTTTTACGAGCAGTACTTC. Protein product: CASSLVTSFYEQYF.

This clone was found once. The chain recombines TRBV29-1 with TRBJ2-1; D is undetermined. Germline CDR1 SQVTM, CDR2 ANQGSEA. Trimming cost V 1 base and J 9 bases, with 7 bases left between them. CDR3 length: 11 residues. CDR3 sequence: CSVEGRGEQFF. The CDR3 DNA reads TGCAGCGTTGAAGGGAGAGGTGAGCAGTTCTTC.

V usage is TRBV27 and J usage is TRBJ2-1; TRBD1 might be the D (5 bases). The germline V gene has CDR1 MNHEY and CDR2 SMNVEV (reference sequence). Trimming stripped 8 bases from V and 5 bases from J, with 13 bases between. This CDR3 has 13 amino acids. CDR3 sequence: CASFPGWNNEQFF. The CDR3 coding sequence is TGTGCCAGCTTCCCAGGGTGGAACAATGAGCAGTTCTTC.

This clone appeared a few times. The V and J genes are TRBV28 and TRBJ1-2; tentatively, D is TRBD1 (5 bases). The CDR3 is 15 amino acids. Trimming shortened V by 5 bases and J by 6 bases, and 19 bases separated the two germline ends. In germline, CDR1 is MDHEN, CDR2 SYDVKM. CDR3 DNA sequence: TGTGCCAGCAGTCCCCCTCCCGGGACTGCGAATGGCTACACCTTC. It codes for CASSPPPGTANGYTF.

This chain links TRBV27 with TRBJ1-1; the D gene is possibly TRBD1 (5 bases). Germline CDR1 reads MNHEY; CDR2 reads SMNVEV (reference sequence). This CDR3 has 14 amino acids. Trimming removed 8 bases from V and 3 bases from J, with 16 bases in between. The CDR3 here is CASFPFWGDTEAFF. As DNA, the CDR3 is TGTGCCAGCTTCCCCTTCTGGGGGGACACTGAAGCTTTCTTT.

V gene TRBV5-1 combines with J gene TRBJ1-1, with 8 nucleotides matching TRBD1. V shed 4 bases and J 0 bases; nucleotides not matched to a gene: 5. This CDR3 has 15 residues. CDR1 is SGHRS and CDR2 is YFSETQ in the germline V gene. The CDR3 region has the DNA TGCGCCAGCAGCGAACAGGGGGGAGTGAACACTGAAGCTTTCTTT. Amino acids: CASSEQGGVNTEAFF.

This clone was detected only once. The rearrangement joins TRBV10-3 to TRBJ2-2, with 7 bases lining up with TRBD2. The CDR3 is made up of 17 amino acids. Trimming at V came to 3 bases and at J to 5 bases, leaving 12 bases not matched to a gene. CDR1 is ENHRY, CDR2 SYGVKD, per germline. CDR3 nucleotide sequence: TGTGCCATCAGTGATTACGTCGGGGGAGGGAGTACCGGGGAGCTGTTTTTT. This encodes CAISDYVGGGSTGELFF.

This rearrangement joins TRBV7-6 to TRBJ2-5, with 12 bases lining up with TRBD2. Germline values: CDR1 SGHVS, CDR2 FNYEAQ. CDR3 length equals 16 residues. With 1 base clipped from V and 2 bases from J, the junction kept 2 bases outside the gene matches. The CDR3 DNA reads TGTGCCAGCAGCTTAGGGCTAGCGGGAGGGCAAGAGACCCAGTACTTC. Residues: CASSLGLAGGQETQYF.

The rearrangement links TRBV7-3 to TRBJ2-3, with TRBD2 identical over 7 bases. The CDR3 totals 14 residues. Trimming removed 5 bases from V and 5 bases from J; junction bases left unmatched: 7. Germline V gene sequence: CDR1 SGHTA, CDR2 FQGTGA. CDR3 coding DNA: TGTGCCAGCAGCGCGACTAGCCGGGGAGATACGCAGTATTTT. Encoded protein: CASSATSRGDTQYF.